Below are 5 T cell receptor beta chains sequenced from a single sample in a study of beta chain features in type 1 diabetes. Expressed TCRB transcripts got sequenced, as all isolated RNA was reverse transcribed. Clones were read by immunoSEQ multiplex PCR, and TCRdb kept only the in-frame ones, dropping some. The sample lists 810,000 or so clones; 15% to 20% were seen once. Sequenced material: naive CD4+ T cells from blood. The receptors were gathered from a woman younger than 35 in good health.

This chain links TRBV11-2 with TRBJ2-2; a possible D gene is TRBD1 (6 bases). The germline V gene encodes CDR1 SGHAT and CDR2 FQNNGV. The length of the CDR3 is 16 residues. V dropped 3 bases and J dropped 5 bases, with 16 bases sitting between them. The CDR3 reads CASSFSWGLDTGELFF. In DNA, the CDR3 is TGTGCCAGCAGCTTTAGCTGGGGGCTAGATACCGGGGAGCTGTTTTTT.

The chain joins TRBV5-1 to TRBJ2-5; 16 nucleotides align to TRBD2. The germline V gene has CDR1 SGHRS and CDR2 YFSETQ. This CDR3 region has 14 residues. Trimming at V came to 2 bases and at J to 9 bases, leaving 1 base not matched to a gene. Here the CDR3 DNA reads TGCGCCAGCAGCTTAGGGACTAGCGGGGGGGCCCAGTACTTC. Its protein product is CASSLGTSGGAQYF. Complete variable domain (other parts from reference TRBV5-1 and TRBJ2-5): KAGVTQTPRYLIKTRGQQVTLSCSPISGHRSVSWYQQTPGQGLQFLFEYFSETQRNKGNFPGRFSGRQFSNSRSEMNVSTLELGDSALYLCASSLGTSGGAQYFGPGTRLLVL.

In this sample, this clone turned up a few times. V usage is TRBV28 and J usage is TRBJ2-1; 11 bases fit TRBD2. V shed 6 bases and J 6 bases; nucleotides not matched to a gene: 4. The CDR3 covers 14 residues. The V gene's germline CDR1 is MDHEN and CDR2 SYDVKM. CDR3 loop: CASSKTSGSNEQFF. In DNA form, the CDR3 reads TGTGCCAGCAGCAAAACTAGCGGGAGCAATGAGCAGTTCTTC.

The CDR3 DNA reads TGCGCCAGCAGCCCGGGACTAGCAGTCAATGAGCAGTTCTTC. Translating gives CASSPGLAVNEQFF. V usage is TRBV4-3 and J usage is TRBJ2-1, with TRBD2 matching over 9 bases. The CDR3 has 14 residues. V trimming: 4 bases; J trimming: 6 bases; junction bases outside the gene matches: 4. Germline CDR1 reads LGHNA; CDR2 reads YSLEER.

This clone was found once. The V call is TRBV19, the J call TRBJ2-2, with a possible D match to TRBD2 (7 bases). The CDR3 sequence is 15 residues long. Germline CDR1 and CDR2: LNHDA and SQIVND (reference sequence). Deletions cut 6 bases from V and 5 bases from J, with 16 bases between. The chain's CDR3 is CASRTTAGATGELFF. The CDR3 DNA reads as TGTGCCAGTAGGACAACCGCGGGGGCAACCGGGGAGCTGTTTTTT.